These T cell receptor beta chains were read from a single sample in a study of identical twins. MiXCR, run by TCRdb on the 5' RACE reads, gives a single entry per CDR3 protein. The table includes roughly 1.6 million distinct CDR3 sequences, under 35% detected once. The sample consisted of cord blood. The receptors here all came from a newborn girl in good health. Both conserved end residues are part of each CDR3. A D gene is named only where the DNA matches it firmly. The size field is filled for only some rows; it gives once, few, many or a size class.

j_gene,v_gene,abundance,d_gene,CDR3nt,CDR3aa
TRBJ2-5,TRBV7-2,.,TRBD2,TGTGCCAGCAGCCTCCGACTAGCGGGAGGGACCCAGTACTTC,CASSLRLAGGTQYF
TRBJ1-2,TRBV3-1,once,.,TGTGCCAGCGGCCCCCCCCGGGGGAGCTATGGCTACACCTTC,CASGPPRGSYGYTF
TRBJ1-6,TRBV20-1,.,.,TGCAGTGCCCGGGGGGCACGGGGAAGCTCCTATAATTCACCCCTCCACTTT,CSARGARGSSYNSPLHF
TRBJ1-2,TRBV21-1,.,.,TGTGCCAGCAGCAAGGACAGGGTATACTATGGCTACACCTTC,CASSKDRVYYGYTF
TRBJ2-7,TRBV7-9,few,TRBD2,TGTGCCAGCAGCCCCGATACTAGCGGGTGGACCTACGAGCAGTACTTC,CASSPDTSGWTYEQYF
TRBJ2-3,TRBV9,.,.,TGTGCCAGCAGCGTAGGGTGGTTCGGGGAAGGAACAGATACGCAGTATTTT,CASSVGWFGEGTDTQYF
TRBJ2-1,TRBV16,.,.,TGTGCCAGCAGCCAATTTATTGGCAGGCCCTACTACAATGAGCAGTTCTTC,CASSQFIGRPYYNEQFF
TRBJ1-2,TRBV5-1,many,.,TGCGCCAGCAGCTTGGAAGCCTACTATGGCTACACCTTC,CASSLEAYYGYTF
TRBJ1-4,TRBV7-9,.,.,TGTGCCAGCAGCTTGGCAGCCCTTAGGGATGCAACTAATGAAAAACTGTTTTTT,CASSLAALRDATNEKLFF
TRBJ1-4,TRBV7-9,.,.,TGTGCCAGCAGCTTTTCCGAGGTTAATGAAAAACTGTTTTTT,CASSFSEVNEKLFF
TRBJ1-5,TRBV4-1,few,TRBD1,TGCGCCAGCAGCCAACTACAGGGGGCCAATCAGCCCCAGCATTTT,CASSQLQGANQPQHF
TRBJ2-4,TRBV4-1,few,.,TGCGCCAGCAGCCAGTTCTCTAGCAGCGCCAAAAACATTCAGTACTTC,CASSQFSSSAKNIQYF
TRBJ2-3,TRBV3-1,few,TRBD2,TGTGCCAGCAGCCACTTTTCAGCGGGGGGCACAGATACGCAGTATTTT,CASSHFSAGGTDTQYF
TRBJ2-7,TRBV9,many,.,TGTGCCAGCAGCGTAGGGCTATACGAGCAGTACTTC,CASSVGLYEQYF
TRBJ2-3,TRBV5-1,few,.,TGCGCCAGCAGCCTCCGTCGGACCTACAGGGAAGATACGCAGTATTTT,CASSLRRTYREDTQYF
TRBJ2-5,TRBV6-1,.,.,TGTGCCAGCAGTGAAAGAGGGGTTAGCGGCGGGTACCAAGAGACCCAGTACTTC,CASSERGVSGGYQETQYF
TRBJ1-2,TRBV6-6,few,.,TGTGCCAGCAGTTCAGTAAGGGGTGGGGGCTACACCTTC,CASSSVRGGGYTF
TRBJ1-2,TRBV10-3,few,.,TGTGCCATCAGTGAGTCCAAAGAGGGTCTACGAGGCTACACCTTC,CAISESKEGLRGYTF
TRBJ1-2,TRBV6-1,.,TRBD1,TGTGCCAGCAGTCCGGGACAGGGGAGCAAGGACACCTTC,CASSPGQGSKDTF
TRBJ1-2,TRBV2,.,TRBD1,TGTGCCAGTAGTGAGGGCAGGGGGCTCGGTGGCTACACCTTC,CASSEGRGLGGYTF
TRBJ2-3,TRBV5-1,.,.,TGCGCCGGCAGCTTGGATGGCACAGATACGCAGTATTTT,CAGSLDGTDTQYF
TRBJ2-7,TRBV6-2/TRBV6-3,.,TRBD2,TGTGCCAGCCGATTAACTAGCGGGAGGTCTGACGAGCAGTACTTC,CASRLTSGRSDEQYF
TRBJ2-1,TRBV4-1,.,TRBD2,TGCGCCAGCAATCCGGTTGTTGCTAGCGGGAGGGCCAATGAGCAGTTCTTC,CASNPVVASGRANEQFF
TRBJ2-3,TRBV15,.,.,TGTGCCACCAGCAGAGATGGTACAGCGTTCACAGATACGCAGTATTTT,CATSRDGTAFTDTQYF